This T cell receptor beta chain was recorded in a study of T cells in Graves' hyperthyroidism and ophthalmopathy. Amplified regions were TCR beta CDR3 sequences from RNA transcripts. First-round RT-PCR targeting the TCR CDR3 was performed with the HTBI primer set. MiXCR was run by TCRdb on the multiplex PCR reads, yielding one entry per CDR3 protein. The sample contains about 300,000 distinct CDR3 sequences, roughly 19% of which appear only once. This CDR3 region has 15 residues. Germline V gives CDR1 SGHTA, CDR2 FQGTGA. Trimming removed 6 bases at V and 0 bases at J, with 14 bases between. Study outcomes and limitations: Also found in blood were most expanded thyroid clonotypes above 0.001.

This clonotype was observed at least ten times. What it binds is unknown. The receptor comes from a man in his fifties or sixties with Graves' ophthalmopathy. This chain links TRBV7-3 with TRBJ1-1; D is ambiguous. Sequencing was carried out using blood. CDR3 amino acids: CASSRRAFMNTEAFF. The CDR3 DNA reads TGTGCCAGCAGTCGAAGGGCATTCATGAACACTGAAGCTTTCTTT.